The 20 T cell receptor beta chains given below trace back to one sample, sequenced in a study of blood T cells in healthy people across ages (dated by TCRdb to between 2015 and 2016). Library prep was done by 5' RACE. TCRdb shows the sequencer as Illumina HiSeq 2500. A second PCR of about 6 to 11 cycles was run with a J-beta primer mix and a sample-barcoded 5' primer. Starting from the raw public reads, TCRdb applied fastp trimming at Q25, assembled clones with MiXCR and retained in-frame beta chains. Every CDR3 protein is listed once, alongside the most common genes and DNA of its rows. The sample contains about 1.7 million distinct CDR3 sequences, roughly 28% of them found a single time. The ten largest account for 7.7% of the sample. Sequenced input: blood. These receptors came from a woman in her twenties or thirties in good health.

This clonotype was picked up many times. This chain joins TRBV7-2 and TRBJ2-7, with D perhaps assigned TRBD1 or TRBD2 (6 bases each). V gave up 2 bases and J gave up 2 bases, with 13 bases separating them. The germline V gene encodes CDR1 SGHTA and CDR2 FQGNSA. There are 15 residues in the CDR3. The CDR3 region has the DNA TGTGCCAGCAGCTTATATACGGGGGACACCTACGAGCAGTACTTC. Residues: CASSLYTGDTYEQYF.

This clonotype showed up many times. The chain has TRBV18 and TRBJ2-7; 7 bases are shared with TRBD2. From germline, CDR1 is KGHSH and CDR2 LQKENI. Trimming at V came to 3 bases and at J to 3 bases, leaving 5 bases not matched to a gene. The CDR3 is 14 amino acids. CDR3 in amino acids: CASSPGGRSYEQYF. CDR3 DNA: TGTGCCAGCTCACCGGGGGGGAGAAGCTACGAGCAGTACTTC. The complete variable domain, with remaining parts taken from reference TRBV18 and TRBJ2-7, reads NAGVMQNPRHLVRRRGQEARLRCSPMKGHSHVYWYRQLPEEGLKFMVYLQKENIIDESGMPKERFSAEFPKEGPSILRIQQVVRGDSAAYFCASSPGGRSYEQYFGPGTRLTVT.

The sample holds a few counts of this clonotype. The chain has TRBV12-3 or TRBV12-4 and TRBJ1-1; the D is unclear. V lost 7 bases and J lost 5, with 11 bases in between. The CDR3 consists of 12 residues. CDR3 nucleotide sequence: TGTGCCAGCACAGTCGATGGTACTGAAGCTTTCTTT. Amino acid sequence: CASTVDGTEAFF.

J is TRBJ2-3 and V is TRBV5-1; TRBD2 aligns across 13 bases. CDR1 and CDR2 from the germline V gene are SGHRS and YFSETQ. This CDR3 spans 16 amino acids. Trimming took 6 bases from V and 2 from J; bases not matched to a gene: 6. The CDR3 loop reads CASTLTSGRPTDTQYF. For the CDR3, the DNA is TGCGCCAGCACACTGACTAGCGGGAGGCCCACAGATACGCAGTATTTT.

This clonotype was observed a few times. The chain employs TRBV3-1 and TRBJ1-4, with D unresolved. The V gene's germline CDR1 is LGHDT and CDR2 YNNKEL (reference sequence). The CDR3 runs 14 residues. Trimming stripped 0 bases from V and 8 bases from J, with 10 bases between. The CDR3 loop reads CASSQEFGNEKLFF. Written as DNA, the CDR3 is TGTGCCAGCAGCCAAGAATTCGGGAACGAAAAACTGTTTTTT.

The chain links TRBV12-3 or TRBV12-4 to TRBJ2-5, with D possibly matching TRBD2 (5 bases). Trimming stripped 10 bases from V and 2 bases from J, with 20 bases between. The CDR3 consists of 15 residues. The CDR3 region is CAISSLGEGQETQYF. Written as DNA, the CDR3 is TGTGCCATATCCTCGCTCGGTGAGGGACAAGAGACCCAGTACTTC.

The table lists this clonotype with a few counts. The chain couples TRBV7-2 to TRBJ1-1; no reliable D call. The CDR3 covers 13 residues. Deletions cut 5 bases from V and 0 bases from J, with 7 bases between. Germline CDR1 reads SGHTA; CDR2 reads FQGNSA. DNA of the CDR3: TGTGCCAGCAGCCGGGTCTTGAACACTGAAGCTTTCTTT. It yields the protein CASSRVLNTEAFF.

There are a few counts of this clonotype. This chain joins TRBV7-8 and TRBJ2-7; the match to TRBD1 covers 8 bases. Germline CDR1 is SGHVS and CDR2 is FQNEAQ. V shed 4 bases, J shed 4 bases, and the junction held 9 bases outside the gene matches. There are 15 residues in the CDR3. The CDR3 spells CASSSLTGGIYEQYF. DNA of the CDR3: TGTGCCAGCAGCTCCCTAACAGGGGGTATTTACGAGCAGTACTTC.

The J gene is TRBJ2-1, the V gene TRBV7-2; D might be TRBD2 (6 bases). V lost 1 base to trimming and J lost 11 bases, with 12 bases between them. The CDR3 runs 13 residues. The V gene's germline CDR1 is SGHTA and CDR2 FQGNSA. CDR3 loop: CASSLVKEGQQFF. In DNA form, the CDR3 reads TGTGCCAGCAGCTTAGTGAAGGAGGGTCAGCAGTTCTTC.

The V and J genes are TRBV20-1 and TRBJ1-2, with 8 bases fitting TRBD1. V lost 4 bases to trimming and J lost 5 bases; unmatched junction nucleotides: 9. CDR1 is DFQATT and CDR2 is SNEGSKA in the germline V gene (reference sequence). There are 14 residues in the CDR3. The CDR3 here is CSANQGQDWYGYTF. In nucleotides, the CDR3 is TGCAGTGCTAACCAGGGACAGGATTGGTATGGCTACACCTTC.

This chain links TRBV29-1 with TRBJ2-3, with 7 bases identical to TRBD1. V lost 4 bases to trimming and J lost 5 bases; unmatched junction nucleotides: 6. CDR3 size: 13 residues. CDR1 and CDR2 from the germline V gene are SQVTM and ANQGSEA. The DNA of the CDR3 is TGCAGCGTTGGGGGGACAGTGGGAGATACGCAGTATTTT. Its protein product is CSVGGTVGDTQYF.

This clonotype has a handful of counts. This chain links TRBV20-1 with TRBJ1-2; D ambiguous. CDR1 is DFQATT, CDR2 SNEGSKA, per germline (reference sequence). The CDR3 spans 15 residues. V lost 5 bases and J 0 bases, leaving 16 bases between the germline ends. The CDR3 DNA sequence: TGCAGTGCTCCCCTCGGCGGACTAGCTAACTATGGCTACACCTTC. Its protein is CSAPLGGLANYGYTF.

The CDR3 spells CASRLGGSYEQYF. Written as DNA, the CDR3 is TGTGCCAGCAGATTGGGCGGGTCCTACGAGCAGTACTTC. The chain carries TRBV7-9 and TRBJ2-7; D might be TRBD2 (5 bases). Germline V lookup: CDR1 SEHNR, CDR2 FQNEAQ (reference sequence). CDR3 size: 13 residues. V lost 6 bases and J 1 base, leaving 10 bases between the germline ends. The full variable domain, with the rest looked up from reference TRBV7-9 and TRBJ2-7, is DTGVSQNPRHKITKRGQNVTFRCDPISEHNRLYWYRQTLGQGPEFLTYFQNEAQLEKSRLLSDRFSAERPKGSFSTLEIQRTEQGDSAMYLCASRLGGSYEQYFGPGTRLTVT.

On this clonotype: An end of the junction differs from the germline gene, which may be a read error. V and J are TRBV6-2 or TRBV6-3 and TRBJ2-7; TRBD2 might be the D (7 bases). The J call may be mistaken, given a closer DNA end match to TRBJ2-5. CDR1 and CDR2 from the germline V gene are MNHEY and SVGEGT. The CDR3 consists of 15 residues. As DNA, the CDR3 is TGTGCCAGCACTCCCCATAGGGGGGGCCAAGGGACCCAGTACTTC. Translating it yields CASTPHRGGQGTQYF.

The chain is built from TRBV9 and TRBJ1-5; D gene unclear. Germline CDR1 and CDR2: SGDLS and YYNGEE. The CDR3 totals 15 residues. The V gene lost 7 bases and the J gene lost 7 bases, with 21 bases spanning the gap. In DNA form, the CDR3 reads TGTGCCAGCTTTTTTCTTCGGGTTGATGAACAGCCCCAGCATTTT. It is translated as CASFFLRVDEQPQHF.

This clonotype was detected ten times or more. The chain combines TRBV5-1 with TRBJ2-1; 7 nucleotides agree with TRBD1. Germline V CDR1 and CDR2: SGHRS, YFSETQ. CDR3 length: 14 residues. V was pared by 4 bases and J by 7 bases, with 8 bases of the junction left unmatched. The CDR3 here is CASSLGQTRNEQFF. The CDR3 DNA is TGCGCCAGCAGCCTGGGACAGACCAGGAATGAGCAGTTCTTC.

This chain links TRBV15 with TRBJ2-5; a possible D gene is TRBD2 (5 bases). This CDR3 has 16 amino acids. V gave up 0 bases and J gave up 0 bases, with 11 bases separating them. Looked up from germline, CDR1 is LNHNV and CDR2 is YYDKDF (reference sequence). The CDR3 sequence: CATSRDSDWYQETQYF. In DNA, the CDR3 is TGTGCCACCAGCAGAGATAGCGATTGGTACCAAGAGACCCAGTACTTC.

The chain carries TRBV28 and TRBJ1-4; no firm D call. V lost 8 bases and J lost 0, with 10 bases in between. CDR3 length equals 14 residues. Germline V lookup: CDR1 MDHEN, CDR2 SYDVKM. CDR3 sequence reads: CASSQIATNEKLFF. CDR3 DNA sequence: TGTGCCAGCTCTCAAATTGCAACTAATGAAAAACTGTTTTTT.

DNA for the CDR3: TGCGCCAGCAGCCAAGGCTCAGGGGCTGAAGCTTTCTTT. Translation: CASSQGSGAEAFF. The chain carries TRBV4-1 and TRBJ1-1, with a weak D call TRBD1 (6 bases). There are 13 residues in the CDR3. V dropped 1 base and J dropped 6 bases, with 9 bases sitting between them. CDR1 and CDR2 from the germline V gene are MGHRA and YSYEKL.

V gene TRBV20-1 combines with J gene TRBJ1-1; D unclear. Looked up from germline, CDR1 is DFQATT and CDR2 is SNEGSKA (reference sequence). V was clipped by 3 bases and J by 0 bases, with 11 bases between them. The CDR3 extends over 14 amino acids. The CDR3 reads CSASIGRMNTEAFF. DNA for the CDR3: TGCAGTGCTAGCATCGGACGGATGAACACTGAAGCTTTCTTT.